This section outlines one T cell receptor (beta chain) sequence together with its context. It has no known antigen specificity. The input lacks base qualities; no much larger clone sits a single base away. The donors were roughly 39 Caucasian individuals from Russia, aged 6 to 90 years, who were systemically healthy. Each donor gave 9 to 10 milliliters of peripheral blood, collected into EDTA-treated Vacutainer tubes. Ficoll-Paque density-gradient centrifugation was used to isolate PBMCs, with at least 6 million per sample. Total RNA was extracted from PBMCs with Trizol reagent, with at least 6 micrograms obtained per sample. For every donor, flow cytometry on a PBMC aliquot measured the percentage of naive CD45RAhigh/CD27high T cells. CDR1 and CDR2 are drawn from the germline V gene: MNHEY, SVGEGT. The CDR3 measures 14 amino acids from cysteine to phenylalanine. Only CDR3 DNA remains: 42 bases, in frame from the first base. The V end loses 6 bases and the J end loses 3 bases, and a stretch of 15 bases separates them.

Library method: 5' RACE. The sequencing machine was an Illumina HiSeq 2500. A second about 7 to 12 cycle PCR used a sample-barcoded 5' primer and a J-beta primer mix. A unique molecular identifier was introduced onto each TCR beta cDNA molecule by a template-switch 5' adaptor carrying 12 random nucleotides. Each sample yielded at least 3 million CDR3-containing paired-end reads. All of the RNA was converted into first-strand cDNA using the Mint cDNA synthesis kit, with a TRBC-specific oligonucleotide serving as the primer. All cDNA was treated with uracil-DNA glycosylase and then went through a first 18-cycle PCR with the universal primers M1SS and BC2_uni_R. The authors' pipeline ran thus. For normalization, 1 million high-quality reads, each with a distinct molecular identifier, were randomly selected from each sample. Instead of being binned into consensus sequences, reads that shared molecular identifiers were thrown out. MiTCR, run with a Q25 quality threshold and the strictest error-elimination algorithm, handled CDR3 identification, clonotype clustering and error correction. Lower-bound total TCR beta diversity was estimated with a nonparametric unseen species model using Euler transformation. TCRdb trimmed public reads at Q25 via fastp, called clones via MiXCR and kept in-frame beta chains. Every entry covers one CDR3 protein and lists the most common genes and DNA from its rows. None of the V and J calls come from the authors' own analysis; TCRdb made them. Recorded for this sample are about 1.8 million distinct CDR3 sequences; about 50% of them occurred a single time. Of the sample, around 2.1% falls within the top ten clones.

The source of the sample is a study of blood T cells in healthy people across ages (dated by TCRdb to the mid-2010s). In the study overall: In model experiments, template switching captured roughly one uniquely barcoded TCR beta cDNA molecule for every two T cells. To track age-related changes in TCR beta repertoire diversity, the study relied on deep sequencing normalized with unique cDNA molecular identifiers. The donors were split into four age groups: young (average approximately 16 years), middle-aged (about 40), aged (approximately 60) and long-lived (roughly 80). To avoid experimental bias, donors of different ages were spread randomly across the sequencing lanes. Two additional independent replicas of 1 million unique cDNA reads from the same blood draw were analyzed for two donors (one aged 18 to 29 and one aged 80 or older).

Broad study findings and their caveats: Observed TCR beta diversity per million T cells fell roughly linearly with age, and a significant reduction was already apparent by age roughly 40. Donor CMV infection status was unknown, potentially confounding age-related changes in expanded clonotypes. Compared with the aged group, the long-lived group had more naive CD4+ T cells, fewer expanded clones and increased TCR diversity, a pattern suggesting age selection. Bulk unsorted PBMC profiling prevented conclusive comparison of naive and antigen-experienced compartments. Total diversity estimates from one million sequenced T cells were considered lower bounds and underestimates. Observed TCR beta diversity correlated strongly with the percentage of naive T cells measured by flow cytometry.

This sequence was found in a woman aged 40 to 49 in good health. The chain joins TRBV6-2 or TRBV6-3 to TRBJ2-7, with the D gene uncertain. The specimen was blood. The CDR3 protein is CASSYERPLYEQYF. The base sequence is TGTGCCAGCAGCTATGAGAGGCCCCTCTACGAGCAGTACTTC.